This T cell receptor beta chain was recovered during a study of blood T cell repertoires in COVID-19. Across the study: The samples span acute and convalescent COVID-19 from the United States, Italy and Spain. T cells, B-cell-depleted T cells, or PBMCs supplied cDNA or gDNA.

Original methodology: Amplification of reference gene primers provided the estimated nucleated cell counts. Profiled with immunoSEQ multiplex PCR; TCRdb holds only in-frame clones, not every one. The V and J calls and the clone size are those of that table, but D and trimming were determined from the DNA. In the table there are fewer than 600,000 clones, 89% of which are singletons. This CDR3 is built from 13 residues. Losses at the gene ends were 5 bases for V and 7 bases for J; bases not matched to a gene: 11. Germline V CDR1 and CDR2: GTSNPN, SVGIG (reference sequence). Seattle patients were enrolled while actively infected and followed longitudinally.

Material: peripheral blood. V and J are TRBV30 and TRBJ2-7; 7 bases align to TRBD2. The source is a young man with COVID-19, enrolled during active disease. This CDR3 reads CAWGKGLSTEQYF. CDR3 bases: TGTGCCTGGGGGAAGGGACTAAGCACGGAGCAGTACTTC.